These T cell receptor beta chains were read from a single sample in a study of blood T cell repertoires in COVID-19. Method: immunoSEQ multiplex PCR; TCRdb's copy keeps in-frame clones and lacks some. This table holds about 52,000 clones, around 86% found once. The material sequenced was peripheral blood. The receptors originated from a man between 65 and 85 years old with acute or convalescent COVID-19. The CDR3 runs from the conserved cysteine through the conserved F or W. Fields, in order: D gene, V gene, J gene, clone size, CDR3 protein, CDR3 DNA. A D gene is named only where the DNA matches it firmly. Part of the rows lack a size; the others show once, few, many or a class for expanded clones.

>TRBD1|TRBV7-2|TRBJ1-5|NA
CASSLRAGGPGAQHF
TGTGCCAGCAGCTTAAGGGCAGGGGGTCCTGGGGCCCAGCATTTT
>NA|TRBV6-5|TRBJ2-2|few
CASSYSSRTNTGELFF
TGTGCCAGCAGTTACTCTAGCAGAACGAACACCGGGGAGCTGTTTTTT
>NA|TRBV5-8|TRBJ1-5|NA
CASSLATISNQPQHF
TGTGCCAGCAGCTTGGCTACGATAAGCAATCAGCCCCAGCATTTT
>TRBD1|TRBV5-1|TRBJ2-7|NA
CASSPRGDRAHEQYF
TGCGCCAGCAGTCCACGAGGGGACAGGGCCCACGAGCAGTACTTC
>TRBD1|TRBV6-5|TRBJ1-4|NA
CASRQGPNEKLFF
TGTGCCAGCAGACAGGGGCCTAATGAAAAACTGTTTTTT
>NA|TRBV24-1|TRBJ1-5|NA
CATSDGPVRGKGNQPQHF
TGTGCCACCAGTGATGGCCCAGTCCGGGGGAAGGGCAATCAGCCCCAGCATTTT
>NA|TRBV11-2|TRBJ2-5|NA
CASSSPWGYSQETQYF
TGTGCCAGCAGCTCCCCGTGGGGCTATAGTCAAGAGACCCAGTACTTC
>TRBD1|TRBV14|TRBJ2-5|NA
CASSQGDRYQETQYF
TGTGCCAGCAGCCAAGGGGACAGGTACCAAGAGACCCAGTACTTC
>NA|TRBV29-1|TRBJ2-7|NA
CSVELKNRNYEQYF
TGCAGCGTTGAACTTAAAAACAGGAACTACGAGCAGTACTTC
>TRBD1|TRBV7-9|TRBJ1-4|few
CAAGGPGQSPSNEKLFF
TGTGCCGCGGGGGGACCGGGACAGTCTCCATCTAATGAAAAACTGTTTTTT
>NA|TRBV6-5|TRBJ1-6|NA
CASSYLGLFNSPLHF
TGTGCCAGCAGTTACCTTGGACTCTTTAATTCACCCCTCCACTTT
>TRBD2|TRBV2|TRBJ2-1|NA
CASREWEGPYNEQFF
TGTGCCAGCAGGGAGTGGGAGGGGCCCTACAATGAGCAGTTCTTC
>TRBD1|TRBV5-1|TRBJ1-6|NA
CASSLEVTGQSPLHF
TGCGCCAGCAGCTTGGAGGTGACAGGGCAATCACCCCTCCACTTT
>TRBD2|TRBV9|TRBJ2-1|NA
CASSPRRGLAGGGSYNEQFF
TGTGCCAGCAGCCCGCGTCGGGGACTAGCGGGAGGAGGTTCCTACAATGAGCAGTTCTTC
>NA|TRBV7-2|TRBJ1-4|NA
CASSGGGAGDNEKLFF
TGTGCCAGCAGCGGAGGGGGGGCAGGGGATAATGAAAAACTGTTTTTT
>NA|TRBV4-1|TRBJ2-5|NA
CASSQDGVLRGGETQYF
TGCGCCAGCAGCCAAGATGGAGTCCTCCGAGGTGGAGAGACCCAGTACTTC
>TRBD2|TRBV12-5|TRBJ2-1|NA
CASGLVPGRVGNEQFF
TGTGCTAGTGGTTTGGTACCCGGGAGGGTCGGCAATGAGCAGTTCTTC
>TRBD1|TRBV5-1|TRBJ1-5|NA
CASSSGTGGDQPQHF
TGCGCCAGCAGCTCCGGGACAGGGGGCGATCAGCCCCAGCATTTT
>TRBD2|TRBV5-1|TRBJ2-7|NA
CASSPLAGGTYEQYF
TGCGCCAGCAGCCCTCTAGCGGGCGGAACCTACGAGCAGTACTTC
>NA|TRBV27|TRBJ2-1|NA
CASKPPDFSYNEQFF
TGTGCCAGCAAACCGCCGGACTTTTCCTACAATGAGCAGTTCTTC
>NA|TRBV10-3|TRBJ2-7|NA
CAISDPRSTYEQYF
TGTGCCATCAGTGATCCTCGGTCCACTTACGAGCAGTACTTC
>NA|TRBV7-6|TRBJ2-3|NA
CASSLGQGGTDTQYF
TGTGCCAGCAGCTTAGGTCAGGGTGGCACAGATACGCAGTATTTT
>TRBD1|TRBV30|TRBJ2-7|NA
CAWSLDRSYEQYF
TGTGCCTGGAGTTTGGACAGGAGCTACGAGCAGTACTTC
>NA|TRBV2|TRBJ2-5|NA
CASSDGVGQETQYF
TGTGCCAGCAGTGATGGAGTCGGCCAAGAGACCCAGTACTTC
>NA|TRBV7-2|TRBJ2-3|NA
CATKGPPPYTDTQYF
TGTGCCACTAAGGGGCCGCCCCCCTACACAGATACGCAGTATTTT
>NA|TRBV9|TRBJ1-2|few
CASSPGHPGYGYTF
TGTGCCAGCAGCCCAGGGCACCCGGGTTATGGCTACACCTTC
>TRBD2|TRBV27|TRBJ2-3|NA
CASSSTSGITDTQYF
TGTGCCAGCAGTTCCACTAGCGGGATTACAGATACGCAGTATTTT
>NA|TRBV15|TRBJ2-2|NA
CATSRDIQGMNTGELFF
TGTGCCACCAGCAGAGACATTCAGGGGATGAACACCGGGGAGCTGTTTTTT
>TRBD1|TRBV5-1|TRBJ1-1|once
CASSVTTGTVLMNTEAFF
TGCGCCAGCAGCGTAACCACCGGGACAGTGCTTATGAACACTGAAGCTTTCTTT
>NA|TRBV30|TRBJ1-4|NA
CAWSGESATNEKLFF
TGTGCCTGGAGCGGGGAATCTGCAACTAATGAAAAACTGTTTTTT
>TRBD1|TRBV19|TRBJ1-5|NA
CASSTTFPDRGISNQPQHF
TGTGCCAGTAGTACTACCTTTCCGGACAGGGGCATTAGCAATCAGCCCCAGCATTTT
>NA|TRBV6-2/TRBV6-3|TRBJ2-4|few
CASSYGQIAKNIQYF
TGTGCCAGCAGTTACGGCCAAATAGCCAAAAACATTCAGTACTTC
>NA|TRBV20-1|TRBJ2-5|few
CSAKDRETQYF
TGCAGTGCTAAAGACAGAGAGACCCAGTACTTC
>TRBD1|TRBV4-3|TRBJ2-7|NA
CASSPRTGNYEQYF
TGCGCCAGCAGCCCCCGGACAGGGAACTACGAGCAGTACTTC
>TRBD2|TRBV10-3|TRBJ2-1|NA
CAIGGTSGVSYNEQFF
TGTGCCATCGGAGGGACTAGCGGCGTATCCTACAATGAGCAGTTCTTC
>TRBD2|TRBV7-9|TRBJ2-7|NA
CASSSSGTYEQYF
TGTGCCAGCAGCTCTAGCGGAACCTACGAGCAGTACTTC
>TRBD1|TRBV19|TRBJ2-7|NA
CASSLGTDSYEQYF
TGTGCCAGTAGCTTGGGGACAGATTCCTACGAGCAGTACTTC
>NA|TRBV9|TRBJ1-2|NA
CASSVQTTANYGYTF
TGTGCCAGCAGCGTCCAGACGACAGCTAACTATGGCTACACCTTC
>NA|TRBV28|TRBJ2-3|few
CASSLVGGTSTDTQYF
TGTGCCAGCAGTTTAGTTGGCGGGACTAGCACAGATACGCAGTATTTT
>NA|TRBV28|TRBJ2-3|NA
CASSFRTDTQYF
TGTGCCAGCAGTTTTCGGACAGATACGCAGTATTTT
>NA|TRBV28|TRBJ1-5|NA
CASSVLNQPQHF
TGTGCCAGCAGCGTCCTTAATCAGCCCCAGCATTTT
>TRBD1|TRBV7-9|TRBJ2-3|NA
CASSSTGGATDTQYF
TGTGCCAGCAGTTCAACAGGGGGCGCGACAGATACGCAGTATTTT
>TRBD1|TRBV7-9|TRBJ1-5|NA
CASSVGQGDGQPQHF
TGTGCCAGCAGCGTCGGACAGGGGGACGGTCAGCCCCAGCATTTT
>NA|TRBV5-4|TRBJ1-6|NA
CASSRGYNSPLHF
TGTGCCAGCAGCCGGGGGTATAATTCACCCCTCCACTTT
>NA|TRBV4-3|TRBJ2-2|NA
CASSQTDRTYTGELFF
TGCGCCAGCAGCCAGACCGACAGGACCTACACCGGGGAGCTGTTTTTT
>TRBD1|TRBV18|TRBJ1-1|NA
CASSPRTGQGTEAFF
TGTGCCAGCTCACCCCGGACAGGCCAGGGCACTGAAGCTTTCTTT
>NA|TRBV7-9|TRBJ2-1|NA
CASSLRQGGNEQFF
TGTGCCAGCAGCTTAAGGCAGGGTGGGAATGAGCAGTTCTTC
>NA|TRBV24-1|TRBJ2-2|NA
CATGHRSTGELFF
TGTGCCACCGGGCACAGGAGCACCGGGGAGCTGTTTTTT
>TRBD2|TRBV7-2|TRBJ2-3|NA
CASSPPMSGITDTQYF
TGTGCCAGCAGCCCCCCCATGAGCGGGATTACAGATACGCAGTATTTT
>NA|TRBV11-2|TRBJ1-4|NA
CASSTRGSEKLFF
TGTGCCAGCAGCACAAGGGGGTCTGAAAAACTGTTTTTT
>TRBD1|TRBV7-3|TRBJ1-3|once
CASSFQGAGNTIYF
TGTGCCAGCAGCTTCCAGGGGGCGGGGAACACCATATATTTT
>TRBD1|TRBV4-3|TRBJ1-6|NA
CASSQDSGGIFNSPLHF
TGCGCCAGCAGCCAAGATTCAGGGGGGATCTTTAATTCACCCCTCCACTTT
>TRBD2|TRBV6-5|TRBJ2-1|NA
CAVTSGGADDEQFF
TGTGCCGTAACTAGCGGGGGGGCTGATGACGAGCAGTTCTTC
>TRBD1|TRBV19|TRBJ2-5|NA
CASRSTGWTQYF
TGTGCCAGTAGATCGACAGGGTGGACCCAGTACTTC
>TRBD1|TRBV7-2|TRBJ1-2|NA
CASSLIPGGDNYGYTF
TGTGCCAGCAGCTTAATACCAGGGGGAGATAACTATGGCTACACCTTC
>TRBD1|TRBV30|TRBJ1-3|once
CAWNRGRTGNTIYF
TGTGCCTGGAACAGGGGGCGCACTGGAAACACCATATATTTT
>TRBD1|TRBV19|TRBJ2-7|NA
CASTLNSDRVYEQYF
TGTGCCAGTACCCTAAACTCGGACAGGGTCTACGAGCAGTACTTC
>TRBD2|TRBV7-9|TRBJ2-1|NA
CASSLLAGVYNEQFF
TGTGCCAGCAGCTTACTAGCGGGGGTTTACAATGAGCAGTTCTTC
>TRBD2|TRBV7-8|TRBJ2-3|once
CASSLDPAGEIEDTQYF
TGTGCCAGCAGCTTAGATCCTGCGGGAGAGATTGAAGATACGCAGTATTTT